The 17 T cell receptor beta chains reported below all come from one sample, sequenced in a study of cytomegalovirus exposure and HLA in healthy donors. The PCR contained 60 Vbeta and 13 Jbeta primers. The table came from immunoSEQ multiplex PCR; TCRdb's copy has only in-frame clones and leaves some out. This sample carries around 150,000 clones, roughly 77% of them seen once, and the ten largest clones take around 3.2%. Sequencing input: PBMCs. These TCRs come from a human donor in good health.

This chain joins TRBV19 and TRBJ1-2, with TRBD1 as a possible D gene (5 bases). Trimming pared 5 bases from V and 4 bases from J, leaving 14 bases between. The CDR3 is 14 residues long. Germline V gene sequence: CDR1 LNHDA, CDR2 SQIVND (reference sequence). In DNA form, the CDR3 reads TGTGCCAGTAGTTCCTTGACAGCAATCTATGGCTACACCTTC. Protein: CASSSLTAIYGYTF.

The chain uses TRBV29-1 and TRBJ2-7; a possible D gene is TRBD1 (5 bases). Germline V gives CDR1 SQVTM, CDR2 ANQGSEA. CDR3 size: 14 residues. The V gene lost 7 bases and the J gene lost 3 bases, with 19 bases spanning the gap. The CDR3 sequence is CSAMIPATGYEQYF. CDR3 DNA: TGCAGCGCCATGATCCCGGCCACAGGCTACGAGCAGTACTTC.

The V call is TRBV10-3, the J call TRBJ2-1; D perhaps matches TRBD1 (5 bases). Germline CDR1 is ENHRY and CDR2 is SYGVKD. The CDR3 runs 13 residues. The V end lost 3 bases, the J end lost 8 bases, and 11 bases lay between the germline ends. The CDR3 sequence: CAISERGRDEQFF. DNA for the CDR3: TGTGCCATCAGTGAAAGGGGAAGGGATGAGCAGTTCTTC.

V is TRBV9 and J is TRBJ2-1; D gene unclear. In germline, CDR1 is SGDLS, CDR2 YYNGEE. Trimming stripped 2 bases from V and 9 bases from J, with 6 bases between. This CDR3 contains 11 residues. Here the CDR3 DNA reads TGTGCCAGCAGCGTGAGTGGTGAGCAGTTCTTC. This gives the protein CASSVSGEQFF.

Regarding this clone: This same CDR3 is encoded by further DNA sequences in the sample. This chain joins TRBV19 and TRBJ1-1; the D gene is possibly TRBD1 (5 bases). CDR1 and CDR2 from the germline V gene are LNHDA and SQIVND (reference sequence). The CDR3 covers 13 residues. Between the trimmed V and J ends, which lost 3 bases and 1 base, there was a span of 6 bases. This chain's CDR3 is CASSMTANTEAFF. The CDR3 coding sequence is TGTGCCAGTAGTATGACAGCGAACACTGAAGCTTTCTTT.

V and J are TRBV2 and TRBJ2-3; the match to TRBD2 covers 7 bases. The CDR3 is made up of 18 amino acids. J lost 4 bases, V lost 3 bases, and 16 bases had no gene match. CDR1 is SNHLY and CDR2 is FYNNEI in the germline V gene. The CDR3 is CASSEGFSGMVGADTQYF. CDR3 sequence (DNA): TGTGCCAGCAGTGAGGGTTTCAGCGGGATGGTGGGGGCAGATACGCAGTATTTT. Full variable domain (remainder filled in from reference TRBV2 and TRBJ2-3): EPEVTQTPSHQVTQMGQEVILRCVPISNHLYFYWYRQILGQKVEFLVSFYNNEISEKSEIFDDQFSVERPDGSNFTLKIRSTKLEDSAMYFCASSEGFSGMVGADTQYFGPGTRLTVL.

The chain employs TRBV4-2 and TRBJ1-4; D gene unclear. In germline, CDR1 is LGHNA, CDR2 YNFKEQ. The V gene lost 2 bases and the J gene lost 5 bases, with 12 bases spanning the gap. The CDR3 extends over 15 amino acids. The CDR3 DNA is TGTGCCAGCAGCCAAAGGGAGTCCCAGAATGAAAAACTGTTTTTT. It is translated as CASSQRESQNEKLFF.

This clone was seen just once. The chain has TRBV2 and TRBJ1-2; 7 nucleotides match TRBD1. Germline CDR1 is SNHLY and CDR2 is FYNNEI. Trimming removed 9 bases from V and 5 bases from J; junction bases left unmatched: 6. The CDR3 has 12 amino acids. The CDR3 DNA reads TGTGCCAGGGGAGACAGGGTGTATGGCTACACCTTC. It translates to CARGDRVYGYTF.

The V call is TRBV30, the J call TRBJ1-1; possibly TRBD1 for D (5 bases). The CDR3 contains 14 residues. Trimming took 1 base from V and 7 from J, leaving 16 bases between them. In germline, CDR1 is GTSNPN, CDR2 SVGIG (reference sequence). The CDR3 DNA is TGTGCCTGGAGTGGAAGGTCGGGGGGAGATGAAGCTTTCTTT. This gives the protein CAWSGRSGGDEAFF.

The chain couples TRBV2 to TRBJ2-1; the match to TRBD2 covers 7 bases. Looked up from germline, CDR1 is SNHLY and CDR2 is FYNNEI. With 7 bases clipped from V and 7 bases from J, the junction kept 10 bases outside the gene matches. This CDR3 is built from 14 residues. The CDR3 loop is CASMREGLVNEQFF. CDR3 bases: TGTGCCAGCATGAGGGAGGGCCTGGTGAATGAGCAGTTCTTC. Full variable domain (outside the CDR3, taken from reference TRBV2 and TRBJ2-1): EPEVTQTPSHQVTQMGQEVILRCVPISNHLYFYWYRQILGQKVEFLVSFYNNEISEKSEIFDDQFSVERPDGSNFTLKIRSTKLEDSAMYFCASMREGLVNEQFFGPGTRLTVL.

Here the CDR3 reads CASSELAGGTEAFF. CDR3 sequence (DNA): TGCGCCAGCAGTGAGCTAGCAGGGGGCACTGAAGCTTTCTTT. V gene TRBV10-2 combines with J gene TRBJ1-1, with 7 bases aligning to TRBD1. Trimming at V came to 2 bases and at J to 4 bases, leaving 4 bases not matched to a gene. CDR1 and CDR2 from the germline V gene are WSHSY and SAAADI. This CDR3 is 14 amino acids long.

The chain has TRBV6-1 and TRBJ2-3; TRBD1 is a possible D gene (6 bases). This CDR3 is 15 amino acids long. With 5 bases removed from V and 2 bases from J, the gap between germline ends came to 14 bases. Germline lookup yields CDR1 MNHNS and CDR2 SASEGT. The CDR3 spells CASSSTGSSTDTQYF. CDR3 in DNA: TGTGCCAGCAGTTCGACAGGCAGCTCCACAGATACGCAGTATTTT.

The rearrangement uses TRBV2 and TRBJ1-4; 9 nucleotides line up with TRBD1. The CDR3 loop spans 15 amino acids. CDR1 and CDR2 (germline): SNHLY, FYNNEI. With 8 bases clipped from V and 4 bases from J, the junction kept 8 bases outside the gene matches. The CDR3 region is CASWEGTGFNEKLFF. The CDR3, as DNA: TGTGCCAGCTGGGAGGGGACAGGGTTTAATGAAAAACTGTTTTTT.

CDR3 loop: CASSNPGHSFYEQYF. In DNA form, the CDR3 reads TGTGCCAGCTCTAATCCGGGACATAGCTTCTACGAGCAGTACTTC. This chain links TRBV25-1 with TRBJ2-5, with D maybe TRBD1 (6 bases). The J call may not be correct, given that the DNA end is closer to TRBJ2-7. The CDR3 totals 15 residues. The germline V gene encodes CDR1 MGHDK and CDR2 SYGVNS.

This chain connects TRBV7-8 to TRBJ2-5; TRBD1 aligns across 9 bases. The CDR3 length is 15 residues. Trimming removed 4 bases from V and 5 bases from J; junction bases left unmatched: 8. Germline CDR1 reads SGHVS; CDR2 reads FQNEAQ. The CDR3, as DNA: TGTGCCAGCAGCTCTGCCGGGACAGGGCAGGAGACCCAGTACTTC. This encodes CASSSAGTGQETQYF.

The V and J genes are TRBV9 and TRBJ1-1; D uncertain. Looked up from germline, CDR1 is SGDLS and CDR2 is YYNGEE. The CDR3 spans 14 residues. V was cut by 0 bases and J by 4 bases, with 10 bases left in between. This CDR3 is CASSVAPTGTEAFF. CDR3 DNA: TGTGCCAGCAGCGTAGCTCCTACGGGCACTGAAGCTTTCTTT.

The gene calls are TRBV2 and TRBJ1-5; TRBD1 agrees at 8 bases. This CDR3 has 16 residues. With V trimmed by 5 bases and J by 1 base, 7 bases remained unmatched. CDR1 and CDR2 from the germline V gene are SNHLY and FYNNEI. The CDR3 reads CASSRTTGVSNQPQHF. CDR3 nucleotide sequence: TGTGCCAGCAGTAGAACGACAGGGGTCAGCAATCAGCCCCAGCATTTT.